One and the same sample provided the 17 T cell receptor beta chains below, sequenced in a study of neoadjuvant anti-PD-1 for oral cavity cancer. Assay: immunoSEQ multiplex PCR; the TCRdb copy retains only in-frame clones and omits some. The sample holds about 72,000 clones, around four fifths seen once. Sample: PBMCs, taken before nivolumab (anti-PD-1) treatment. Every receptor here comes from a person aged 40 to 85 with oral cavity squamous cell carcinoma.

This rearrangement joins TRBV7-8 to TRBJ1-3; the D is unclear. The V and J ends lost 1 base and 2 bases respectively, with 9 bases between them. This CDR3 has 15 amino acids. CDR1 is SGHVS and CDR2 is FQNEAQ in the germline V gene. CDR3 protein: CASSLVARTGNTIYF. CDR3 DNA: TGTGCCAGCAGCTTAGTAGCGCGGACTGGAAACACCATATATTTT.

This rearrangement joins TRBV27 to TRBJ2-2; 11 nucleotides line up with TRBD1. The CDR3 has 15 residues. Germline trimming cut 6 bases from V and 7 bases from J; bases unmatched to any gene: 7. Germline CDR1 and CDR2: MNHEY and SMNVEV (reference sequence). The CDR3 loop is CASRRGTGGNGELFF. For the CDR3, the DNA is TGTGCCAGCAGACGCGGGACAGGGGGAAACGGGGAGCTGTTTTTT.

This chain connects TRBV7-9 to TRBJ2-5, with 8 bases matching TRBD1. The junction had 9 bases not matched to a gene; V was cut back by 4 bases and J by 5 bases. There are 15 residues in the CDR3. The V gene's germline CDR1 is SEHNR and CDR2 FQNEAQ (reference sequence). CDR3 bases: TGTGCCAGCAGCTCGGGACAGGCACTTACGGAGACCCAGTACTTC. This gives the protein CASSSGQALTETQYF. The variable domain in full, with the rest retrieved from reference TRBV7-9 and TRBJ2-5, is DTGVSQNPRHKITKRGQNVTFRCDPISEHNRLYWYRQTLGQGPEFLTYFQNEAQLEKSRLLSDRFSAERPKGSFSTLEIQRTEQGDSAMYLCASSSGQALTETQYFGPGTRLLVL.

The rearrangement links TRBV28 to TRBJ1-6, with D perhaps TRBD1 (5 bases). This CDR3 region has 15 residues. CDR1 is MDHEN and CDR2 is SYDVKM in the germline V gene. V shed 2 bases and J shed 10 bases, with 15 bases lying between them. The CDR3 sequence: CASSLAQVGGSPLHF. The CDR3 nucleotides read TGTGCCAGCAGTTTAGCCCAGGTTGGGGGGTCACCCCTCCACTTT.

The count of this clone is one. In DNA form, the CDR3 reads TGTGCCAGCAGTTACTCGAGGACTAGCGGTACAGGGGAGCAGTTCTTC. Protein product: CASSYSRTSGTGEQFF. The chain couples TRBV6-6 to TRBJ2-1, with TRBD2 identical over 10 bases. Trimming at V came to 0 bases and at J to 10 bases, leaving 9 bases not matched to a gene. The germline CDR1 and CDR2 sequences are MNHNY and SVGAGI (reference sequence). The CDR3 extends over 16 amino acids.

The genes are TRBV14 and TRBJ1-3; 7 bases are a match to TRBD1. Germline CDR1 is SGHDN and CDR2 is FVKESK. V shed 4 bases, J shed 4 bases, and the junction held 7 bases outside the gene matches. The CDR3 runs to 15 residues. The CDR3: CASSRYRGSGNTIYF. The CDR3, as DNA: TGTGCCAGCAGCCGATACAGGGGTTCCGGAAACACCATATATTTT.

The chain combines TRBV18 with TRBJ1-1; no reliable D call. Trimming took 1 base from V and 0 from J, leaving 12 bases between them. CDR3 length: 16 residues. The V gene's germline CDR1 is KGHSH and CDR2 LQKENI. The CDR3 sequence is CASSPRVGRLNTEAFF. The CDR3 DNA sequence: TGTGCCAGCTCACCACGGGTAGGACGACTGAACACTGAAGCTTTCTTT.

The gene calls are TRBV6-5 and TRBJ1-2; perhaps TRBD1 as D (5 bases). Trimming removed 0 bases at V and 7 bases at J, with 9 bases between. Germline CDR1 is MNHEY and CDR2 is SVGAGI. This CDR3 region has 13 residues. The CDR3 sequence is CASSYSKGSGYTF. The CDR3 DNA follows: TGTGCCAGCAGTTACTCCAAGGGGTCTGGCTACACCTTC.

The chain carries TRBV9 and TRBJ1-4; 9 positions agree with TRBD1. CDR1 and CDR2 from the germline V gene are SGDLS and YYNGEE. V lost 4 bases and J lost 0; bases outside the gene matches: 4. There are 16 residues in the CDR3. CDR3 sequence reads: CASSPRTGATNEKLFF. The CDR3 DNA sequence: TGTGCCAGCAGCCCGAGGACAGGGGCAACTAATGAAAAACTGTTTTTT.

The chain couples TRBV15 to TRBJ1-2, with 9 bases identical to TRBD1. Per germline, CDR1 LNHNV and CDR2 YYDKDF (reference sequence). CDR3 length: 15 residues. The J segment lost 5 bases and the V segment lost 3 bases, leaving 7 bases of the junction unmatched. The CDR3 DNA follows: TGTGCCACCAGCAGTTACACCGGGACAGGGTATGGCTACACCTTC. It specifies CATSSYTGTGYGYTF. The whole variable domain, filled in from reference TRBV15 and TRBJ1-2, reads DAMVIQNPRYQVTQFGKPVTLSCSQTLNHNVMYWYQQKSSQAPKLLFHYYDKDFNNEADTPDNFQSRRPNTSFCFLDIRSPGLGDTAMYLCATSSYTGTGYGYTFGSGTRLTVV.

This sequence joins TRBV30 and TRBJ2-7; D assignment may be TRBD1 or TRBD2 (6 bases each). Trimming pared 4 bases from V and 1 base from J, leaving 20 bases between. Germline CDR1 GTSNPN, CDR2 SVGIG (reference sequence). The CDR3 spans 16 residues. This CDR3 reads CAWTLGGLSQSYEQYF. CDR3 sequence (DNA): TGTGCCTGGACCCTAGGGGGGTTGTCCCAATCCTACGAGCAGTACTTC. Using reference TRBV30 and TRBJ2-7 for the parts outside the CDR3, the full variable domain is SQTIHQWPATLVQPVGSPLSLECTVEGTSNPNLYWYRQAAGRGLQLLFYSVGIGQISSEVPQNLSASRPQDRQFILSSKKLLLSDSGFYLCAWTLGGLSQSYEQYFGPGTRLTVT.

Only one count was recorded for this clone. CDR3 sequence: CASSPRTGDGFGGYTF. CDR3 DNA sequence: TGTGCCAGCAGCCCCCGAACAGGGGACGGTTTTGGTGGCTACACCTTC. The chain is built from TRBV7-2 and TRBJ1-2; the match to TRBD1 covers 7 bases. V was clipped by 5 bases and J by 7 bases; unmatched bases: 16. The germline V gene encodes CDR1 SGHTA and CDR2 FQGNSA. This CDR3 comprises 16 residues.

The gene calls are TRBV5-6 and TRBJ1-1, with 10 bases lining up with TRBD1. The CDR3 sequence is 18 residues long. CDR1 is SGHDT, CDR2 YYEEEE, per germline. V shed 4 bases and J 2 bases; nucleotides not matched to a gene: 14. CDR3 sequence: CASSRPGTGVGANTEAFF. The CDR3 DNA follows: TGTGCCAGCAGCCGTCCCGGGACAGGGGTGGGGGCAAACACTGAAGCTTTCTTT.

The chain uses TRBV6-4 and TRBJ2-1; 10 positions agree with TRBD2. This CDR3 spans 14 amino acids. V gave up 6 bases and J gave up 3 bases; unmatched junction bases: 2. Germline lookup yields CDR1 MRHNA and CDR2 SNTAGT. The CDR3 sequence: CASSSSGSYNEQFF. CDR3 coding DNA: TGTGCCAGCAGCTCTAGCGGGAGCTACAATGAGCAGTTCTTC.

The rearrangement uses TRBV28 and TRBJ1-2, with TRBD1 as a possible D gene (5 bases). The CDR3 has 14 amino acids. Germline CDR1 and CDR2: MDHEN and SYDVKM. The V and J ends lost 4 bases and 8 bases respectively, with 17 bases between them. CDR3 amino acids: CASSSFSGTLGYTF. CDR3 sequence (DNA): TGTGCCAGCAGTTCCTTCTCCGGGACGCTCGGCTACACCTTC.

The chain joins TRBV5-1 to TRBJ1-4; possibly TRBD1 for D (5 bases). Trimming cost V 4 bases and J 4 bases, with 11 bases left between them. Germline assignment: CDR1 SGHRS and CDR2 YFSETQ. This CDR3 spans 14 amino acids. The CDR3 spells CASSGQGGNEKLFF. The DNA of the CDR3 is TGCGCCAGCAGCGGCCAGGGTGGTAATGAAAAACTGTTTTTT.

The chain has TRBV5-1 and TRBJ2-6; a weak D match, TRBD1 (6 bases). Germline CDR1 is SGHRS and CDR2 is YFSETQ. V lost 0 bases, J lost 0 bases, and 13 bases lay in between. The CDR3 length is 18 residues. Here the CDR3 DNA reads TGCGCCAGCAGCTTGGCTGGCAGGGGTCTCTCTGGGGCCAACGTCCTGACTTTC. This gives the protein CASSLAGRGLSGANVLTF.